Below, 8 T cell receptor beta chains from the same sample are listed, as sequenced in a study of response to subunit inactivated influenza vaccine. TCRdb fed the RT-PCR reads into MiXCR, producing one record per CDR3 protein. The sample yields hundreds of thousands of distinct CDR3 sequences, just over 20% seen once. The sequenced sample was PBMCs from blood, obtained approximately 20 months after vaccination. These receptor sequences come from a man aged 45 to 75 who received an inactivated influenza vaccine.

This chain uses TRBV7-2 with TRBJ2-7, with 9 bases that match TRBD1. This CDR3 contains 14 residues. V was pared by 2 bases and J by 6 bases, with 5 bases of the junction left unmatched. CDR1 and CDR2 from the germline V gene are SGHTA and FQGNSA. The CDR3: CASSLMGQGIEQYF. In DNA form, the CDR3 reads TGTGCCAGCAGCTTAATGGGACAGGGTATCGAGCAGTACTTC.

As regards this clonotype: The CDR3 carries no conserved terminal phenylalanine or tryptophan, so it likely arises from a read error. The chain combines TRBV7-3 with TRBJ1-1, with 7 bases identical to TRBD1. Unmatched junction bases numbered 3, after V lost 5 bases and J lost 3 bases. Looked up from germline, CDR1 is SGHTA and CDR2 is FQGTGA. CDR3 length: 13 residues. CDR3 in amino acids: CASSRTGDTEAFI. The CDR3 DNA follows: TGTGCCAGCAGCCGTACAGGGGACACTGAAGCTTTCATT.

This rearrangement joins TRBV15 to TRBJ2-5, with D possibly matching TRBD2 (6 bases). The CDR3 runs to 14 residues. Germline CDR1 reads LNHNV; CDR2 reads YYDKDF (reference sequence). Trimming removed 0 bases from V and 5 bases from J, with 10 bases in between. The CDR3 is CATSRERLVETQYF. DNA for the CDR3: TGTGCCACCAGCAGAGAGCGACTAGTGGAGACCCAGTACTTC.

The chain has TRBV5-4 and TRBJ1-6; 7 bases line up with TRBD1. Germline values: CDR1 SGHNT, CDR2 YYREEE (reference sequence). The CDR3 loop spans 14 amino acids. The V segment lost 6 bases and the J segment 5 bases; nucleotides outside the gene matches: 5. The CDR3 DNA sequence: TGTGCCAGCAACTCGGGACAGAATAATTCACCCCTCCACTTT. Its translation: CASNSGQNNSPLHF.

The chain carries TRBV4-3 and TRBJ2-7; D is unclear. Trimming removed 1 base from V and 2 bases from J, with 12 bases in between. Germline V CDR1 and CDR2: LGHNA, YSLEER. The length of the CDR3 is 15 residues. Here the CDR3 reads CASSQGYVDPYEQYF. CDR3 DNA: TGCGCCAGCAGCCAAGGGTATGTCGACCCCTACGAGCAGTACTTC.

The chain uses TRBV4-3 and TRBJ2-1; TRBD2 matches 8 bases. This CDR3 comprises 16 residues. Germline lookup yields CDR1 LGHNA and CDR2 YSLEER. V trimming: 0 bases; J trimming: 4 bases; junction bases outside the gene matches: 5. The DNA of the CDR3 is TGCGCCAGCAGCCAAGATCTCAGCGGGAGTTACAATGAGCAGTTCTTC. Translation: CASSQDLSGSYNEQFF.

The chain recombines TRBV10-3 with TRBJ2-7; D unresolved. V shed 0 bases and J shed 4 bases, with 7 bases lying between them. CDR1 and CDR2 from the germline V gene are ENHRY and SYGVKD. The CDR3 has 13 amino acids. CDR3 coding DNA: TGTGCCATCAGTGAGTCTCCAGCTTACGAGCAGTACTTC. Translation gives CAISESPAYEQYF.

This chain links TRBV4-1 with TRBJ2-1; D is possibly TRBD2 (5 bases). The germline V and J ends were trimmed by 0 bases and 15 bases, with 21 bases remaining between them. This CDR3 is built from 15 residues. Germline CDR1 and CDR2: MGHRA and YSYEKL. CDR3 loop: CASSQDRASGNSWFF. The CDR3 DNA reads TGCGCCAGCAGCCAAGATCGGGCCAGCGGAAACAGTTGGTTCTTC.